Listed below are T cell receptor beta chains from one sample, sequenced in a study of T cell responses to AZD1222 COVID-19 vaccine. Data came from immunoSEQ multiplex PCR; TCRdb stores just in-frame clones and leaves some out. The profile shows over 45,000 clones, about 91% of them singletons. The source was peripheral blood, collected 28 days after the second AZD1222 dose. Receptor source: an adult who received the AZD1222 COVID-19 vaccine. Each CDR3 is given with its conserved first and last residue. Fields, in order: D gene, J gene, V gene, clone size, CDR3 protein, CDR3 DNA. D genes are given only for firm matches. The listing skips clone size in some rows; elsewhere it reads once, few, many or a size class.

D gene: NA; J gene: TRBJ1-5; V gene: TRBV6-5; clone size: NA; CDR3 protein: CASSYMLGSPQHF; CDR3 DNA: TGTGCCAGCAGTTACATGTTGGGGAGTCCCCAGCATTTT
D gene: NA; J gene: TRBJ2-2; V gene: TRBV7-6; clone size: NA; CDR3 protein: CASSPRTASNTGELFF; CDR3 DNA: TGTGCCAGCAGCCCGCGAACCGCATCGAACACCGGGGAGCTGTTTTTT
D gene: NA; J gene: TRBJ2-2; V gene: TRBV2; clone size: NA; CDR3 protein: CASSGSWQDPAELFF; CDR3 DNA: TGTGCCAGCAGTGGGAGCTGGCAGGACCCCGCGGAGCTGTTTTTT
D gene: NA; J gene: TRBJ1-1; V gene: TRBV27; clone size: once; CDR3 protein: CASSFSTGRTEAFF; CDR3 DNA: TGTGCCAGCAGTTTCTCTACAGGGAGGACTGAAGCTTTCTTT
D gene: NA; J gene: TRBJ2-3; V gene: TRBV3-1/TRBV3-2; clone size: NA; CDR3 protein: CASSQPHFGTDTQYF; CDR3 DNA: TGTGCCAGCAGCCAACCGCACTTTGGCACAGATACGCAGTATTTT
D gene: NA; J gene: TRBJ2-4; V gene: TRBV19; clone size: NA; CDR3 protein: CASSTPKAKNIQYF; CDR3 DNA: TGTGCCAGTAGTACACCTAAAGCCAAAAACATTCAGTACTTC
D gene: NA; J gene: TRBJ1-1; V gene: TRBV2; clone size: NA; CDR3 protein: CASQVAGNTEAFF; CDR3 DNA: TGTGCCTCACAGGTTGCGGGGAACACTGAAGCTTTCTTT
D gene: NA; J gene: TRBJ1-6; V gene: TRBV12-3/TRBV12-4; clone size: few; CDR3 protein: CASSSGMNSPLHF; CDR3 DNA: TGTGCCAGCAGTTCAGGGATGAATTCACCCCTCCACTTT
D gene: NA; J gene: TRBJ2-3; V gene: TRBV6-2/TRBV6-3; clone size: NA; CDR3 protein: CASSYSVTDTQYF; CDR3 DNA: TGTGCCAGCAGTTATAGTGTAACAGATACGCAGTATTTT
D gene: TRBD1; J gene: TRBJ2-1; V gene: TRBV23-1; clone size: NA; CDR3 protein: CASRDRGPDYNEQFF; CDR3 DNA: TGCGCCAGCAGGGACAGGGGACCGGACTACAATGAGCAGTTCTTC
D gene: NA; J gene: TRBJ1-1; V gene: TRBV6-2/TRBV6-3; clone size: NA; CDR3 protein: CASSYSGADTEAFF; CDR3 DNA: TGTGCCAGCAGTTACTCCGGCGCGGACACTGAAGCTTTCTTT
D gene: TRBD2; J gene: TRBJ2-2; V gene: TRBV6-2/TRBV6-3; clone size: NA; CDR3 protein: CASSPGLADLANTGELFF; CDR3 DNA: TGTGCCAGCAGTCCCGGACTAGCGGACCTGGCGAACACCGGGGAGCTGTTTTTT
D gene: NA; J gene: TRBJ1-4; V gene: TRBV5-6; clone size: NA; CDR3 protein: CASSLVRANEKLFF; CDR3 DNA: TGTGCCAGCAGCTTGGTTAGGGCCAATGAAAAACTGTTTTTT
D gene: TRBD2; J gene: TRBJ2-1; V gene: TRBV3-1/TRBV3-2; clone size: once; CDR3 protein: CASSQEALAGGDEQFF; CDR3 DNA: TGTGCCAGCAGCCAAGAGGCGCTAGCGGGGGGCGATGAGCAGTTCTTC
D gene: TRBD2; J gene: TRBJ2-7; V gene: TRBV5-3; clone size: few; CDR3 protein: CARSPRRREKDYEQYF; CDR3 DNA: TGTGCCAGAAGCCCTCGTCGGCGGGAGAAGGACTACGAGCAGTACTTC
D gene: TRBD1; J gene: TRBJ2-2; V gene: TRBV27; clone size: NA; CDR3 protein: CASSFNRGNTGELFF; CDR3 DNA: TGTGCCAGCAGTTTTAACAGGGGGAACACCGGGGAGCTGTTTTTT
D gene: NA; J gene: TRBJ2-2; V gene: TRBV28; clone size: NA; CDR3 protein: CASSTSRGAGELFF; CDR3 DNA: TGTGCCAGCAGTACTAGCAGGGGTGCCGGGGAGCTGTTTTTT
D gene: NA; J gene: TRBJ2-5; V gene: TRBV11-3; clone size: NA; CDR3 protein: CASSFSEGETQYF; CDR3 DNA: TGTGCCAGCAGCTTTTCCGAAGGAGAGACCCAGTACTTC
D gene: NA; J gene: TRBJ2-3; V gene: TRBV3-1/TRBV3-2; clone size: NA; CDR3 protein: CASSPTKRSGEYVDTQYF; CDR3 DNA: TGTGCCAGCAGCCCGACCAAGAGGAGCGGAGAATACGTAGATACGCAGTATTTT
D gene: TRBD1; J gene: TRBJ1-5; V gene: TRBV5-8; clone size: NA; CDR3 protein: CASSTGQGMVNQPQHF; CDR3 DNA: TGTGCCAGCAGCACCGGACAGGGAATGGTCAATCAGCCCCAGCATTTT
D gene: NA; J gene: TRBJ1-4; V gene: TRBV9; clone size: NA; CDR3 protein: CASSEEPVGEKLFF; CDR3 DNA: TGTGCCAGCAGCGAAGAACCCGTAGGAGAAAAACTGTTTTTT
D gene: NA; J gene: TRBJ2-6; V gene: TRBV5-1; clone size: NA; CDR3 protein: CASSLGVANVLTF; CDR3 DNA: TGCGCCAGCAGCCTGGGGGTGGCCAACGTCCTGACTTTC
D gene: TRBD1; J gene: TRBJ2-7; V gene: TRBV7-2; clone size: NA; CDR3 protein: CASSPGQDPSYEQYF; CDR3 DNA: TGTGCCAGCAGCCCAGGACAGGACCCCTCCTACGAGCAGTACTTC
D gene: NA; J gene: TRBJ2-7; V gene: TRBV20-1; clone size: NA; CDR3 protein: CSANKLYEQYF; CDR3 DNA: TGCAGTGCTAACAAGCTCTACGAGCAGTACTTC
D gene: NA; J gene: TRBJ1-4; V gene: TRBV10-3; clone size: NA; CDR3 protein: CAISSTDSNNEKLFF; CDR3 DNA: TGTGCCATCAGTTCGACAGACTCCAATAATGAAAAACTGTTTTTT
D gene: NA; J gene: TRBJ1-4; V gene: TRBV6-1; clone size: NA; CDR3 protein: CASSEANGFNEKLFF; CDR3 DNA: TGTGCCAGCAGTGAAGCGAACGGTTTTAATGAAAAACTGTTTTTT
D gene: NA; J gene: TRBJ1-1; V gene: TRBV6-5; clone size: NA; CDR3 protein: CASSSTTDEAFF; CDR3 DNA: TGTGCCAGCAGTTCTACGACGGATGAAGCTTTCTTT
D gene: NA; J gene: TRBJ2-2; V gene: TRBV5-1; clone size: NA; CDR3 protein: CASSPTRAYTGELFF; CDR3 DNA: TGCGCCAGCAGCCCTACGAGGGCCTACACCGGGGAGCTGTTTTTT
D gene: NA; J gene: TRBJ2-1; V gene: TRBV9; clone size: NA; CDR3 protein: CASSEQPSYNEQFF; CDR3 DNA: TGTGCCAGCAGCGAGCAGCCCTCCTACAATGAGCAGTTCTTC
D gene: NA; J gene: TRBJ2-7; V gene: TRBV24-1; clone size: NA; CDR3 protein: CATSCDGGGYEQYF; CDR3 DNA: TGTGCCACCAGCTGCGATGGGGGAGGCTACGAGCAGTACTTC
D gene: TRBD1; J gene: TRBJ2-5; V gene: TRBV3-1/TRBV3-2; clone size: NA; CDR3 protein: CASRGVDRAVYF; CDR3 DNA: TGTGCCAGCAGAGGCGTGGACAGGGCGGTGTACTTC
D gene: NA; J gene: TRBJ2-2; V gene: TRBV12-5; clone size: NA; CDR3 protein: CASGFDIGELFF; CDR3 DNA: TGTGCTAGTGGTTTTGACATCGGGGAGCTGTTTTTT
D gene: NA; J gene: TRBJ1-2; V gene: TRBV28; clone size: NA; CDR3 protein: CASSPRVLFDGYTF; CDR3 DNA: TGTGCCAGCAGTCCTCGGGTCCTCTTTGATGGCTACACCTTC
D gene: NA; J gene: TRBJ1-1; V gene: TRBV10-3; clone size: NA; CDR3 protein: CAIGRGNTEAFF; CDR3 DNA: TGTGCCATCGGCAGGGGGAACACTGAAGCTTTCTTT
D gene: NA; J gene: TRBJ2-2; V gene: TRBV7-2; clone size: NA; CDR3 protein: CASSYGNTGELFF; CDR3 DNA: TGTGCCAGCAGCTATGGAAACACCGGGGAGCTGTTTTTT
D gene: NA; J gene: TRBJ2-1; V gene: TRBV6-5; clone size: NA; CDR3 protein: CASTRTTSNVNEQFF; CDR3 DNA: TGTGCCAGCACCAGAACAACTTCTAACGTGAATGAGCAGTTCTTC
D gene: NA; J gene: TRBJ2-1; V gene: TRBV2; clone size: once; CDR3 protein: CASSERGEGGEQFF; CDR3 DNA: TGTGCCAGCAGTGAACGGGGAGAAGGGGGTGAGCAGTTCTTC
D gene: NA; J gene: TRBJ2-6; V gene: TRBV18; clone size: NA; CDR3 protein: CASSPWDISDWGANVLTF; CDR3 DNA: TGTGCCAGCTCACCATGGGACATCAGTGATTGGGGGGCCAACGTCCTGACTTTC
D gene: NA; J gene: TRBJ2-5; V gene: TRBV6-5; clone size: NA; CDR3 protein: CASILAWAGQETQYF; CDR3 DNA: TGTGCCAGCATCCTAGCATGGGCAGGCCAAGAGACCCAGTACTTC
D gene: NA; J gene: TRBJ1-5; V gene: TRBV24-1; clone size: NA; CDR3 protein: CATRSSGNNQPQHF; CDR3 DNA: TGTGCCACCAGGTCTTCAGGGAACAATCAGCCCCAGCATTTT
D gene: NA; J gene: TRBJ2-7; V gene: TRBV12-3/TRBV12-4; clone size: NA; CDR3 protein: CASSLESLEQYF; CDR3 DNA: TGTGCCAGCAGTTTAGAATCCCTCGAGCAGTACTTC
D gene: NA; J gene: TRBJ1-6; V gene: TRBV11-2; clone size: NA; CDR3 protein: CASSLEGNNSPLHF; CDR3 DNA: TGTGCCAGCAGCTTAGAGGGCAATAATTCACCCCTCCACTTT
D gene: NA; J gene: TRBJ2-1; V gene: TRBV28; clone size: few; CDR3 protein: CASSLSEWTYNEQFF; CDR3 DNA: TGTGCCAGCAGTTTATCGGAGTGGACCTACAATGAGCAGTTCTTC
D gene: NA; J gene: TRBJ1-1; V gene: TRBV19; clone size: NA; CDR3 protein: CASNPWGNKRTANTEAFF; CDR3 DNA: TGTGCCAGTAACCCTTGGGGAAATAAAAGGACAGCGAACACTGAAGCTTTCTTT
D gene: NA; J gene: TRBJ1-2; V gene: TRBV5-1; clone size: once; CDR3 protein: CASSFSGADGYTF; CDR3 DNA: TGCGCCAGCAGCTTCTCCGGAGCCGATGGCTACACCTTC
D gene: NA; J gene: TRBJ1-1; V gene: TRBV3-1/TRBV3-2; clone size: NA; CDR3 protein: CASSQGRDEAFF; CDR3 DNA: TGTGCCAGCAGCCAAGGCAGAGATGAAGCTTTCTTT
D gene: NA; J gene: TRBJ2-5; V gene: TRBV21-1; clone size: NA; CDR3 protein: CASSHPGALRETQYF; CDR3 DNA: TGTGCCAGCAGCCATCCGGGAGCCCTGAGGGAGACCCAGTACTTC
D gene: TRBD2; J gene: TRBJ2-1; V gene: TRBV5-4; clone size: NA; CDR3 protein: CASSSLAGGTYQEQFF; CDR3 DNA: TGTGCCAGCAGCTCACTAGCGGGAGGCACCTATCAGGAGCAGTTCTTC